These 12 T cell receptor beta chains originate from one sample sequenced in a study of T cell repertoires in cytomegalovirus infection. TCRdb reprocessed the reads via MiXCR and lists one record per CDR3 protein. The sample has around 710,000 distinct CDR3 sequences; 29% are singletons. These receptors have no known antigen. The source material was cultured CD8+ T cells from PBMCs, sampled from culture after CMV antigen stimulation. The receptors stem from a human donor in good health (CMV status not recorded). Some clones in this sample may be carry-over from other donors' samples.

This clonotype showed up many times. V usage is TRBV7-8 and J usage is TRBJ1-1, with a tentative D call TRBD1 (5 bases). V lost 2 bases and J 3 bases, leaving 16 bases between the germline ends. The CDR3 is made up of 16 amino acids. The germline CDR1 and CDR2 sequences are SGHVS and FQNEAQ. The CDR3 nucleotides are TGTGCCAGCAGCTTAACGGTGGGGGGAATGCACACTGAAGCTTTCTTT. Its translation is CASSLTVGGMHTEAFF. The whole variable domain, remainder taken from reference TRBV7-8 and TRBJ1-1, is GAGVSQSPRYKVAKRGQDVALRCDPISGHVSLFWYQQALGQGPEFLTYFQNEAQLDKSGLPSDRFFAERPEGSVSTLKIQRTQQEDSAVYLCASSLTVGGMHTEAFFGQGTRLTVV.

The chain couples TRBV12-3 or TRBV12-4 to TRBJ1-1; D call uncertain. The CDR3 covers 15 residues. Trimming stripped 1 base from V and 1 base from J, with 10 bases between. CDR3 sequence: CASSLVFGENTEAFF. In nucleotides, the CDR3 is TGTGCCAGCAGTTTAGTCTTCGGGGAGAACACTGAAGCTTTCTTT.

The chain has TRBV20-1 and TRBJ2-7; D gene unclear. CDR1 and CDR2 from the germline V gene are DFQATT and SNEGSKA (reference sequence). With 4 bases removed from V and 2 bases from J, the gap between germline ends came to 18 bases. This CDR3 contains 15 residues. CDR3 protein: CSAKSPVTETYEQYF. CDR3 nucleotide sequence: TGCAGTGCTAAAAGTCCTGTAACCGAGACCTACGAGCAGTACTTC.

J is TRBJ2-2 and V is TRBV15; the D is unclear. The CDR3 covers 14 residues. CDR1 is LNHNV and CDR2 is YYDKDF in the germline V gene (reference sequence). The V and J ends lost 8 bases and 4 bases respectively, with 14 bases between them. CDR3 bases: TGTGCCACCGTCACACCCGGGCCCACCGGGGAGCTGTTTTTT. It codes for CATVTPGPTGELFF. Combining the CDR3 with reference TRBV15 and TRBJ2-2 gives the whole variable domain DAMVIQNPRYQVTQFGKPVTLSCSQTLNHNVMYWYQQKSSQAPKLLFHYYDKDFNNEADTPDNFQSRRPNTSFCFLDIRSPGLGDTAMYLCATVTPGPTGELFFGEGSRLTVL.

This chain uses TRBV15 with TRBJ2-5, with D possibly matching TRBD2 (5 bases). This CDR3 spans 14 amino acids. Germline V gene data show CDR1 as LNHNV and CDR2 as YYDKDF (reference sequence). The V and J ends lost 0 bases and 5 bases respectively, with 10 bases between them. CDR3 sequence: CATSRDLGVETQYF. CDR3 in DNA: TGTGCCACCAGCAGAGATTTGGGAGTTGAGACCCAGTACTTC.

V and J are TRBV7-8 and TRBJ2-5; possibly TRBD2 for D (7 bases). V dropped 5 bases and J dropped 2 bases, with 15 bases sitting between them. The V gene's germline CDR1 is SGHVS and CDR2 FQNEAQ. The CDR3 is 15 residues long. In DNA form, the CDR3 reads TGTGCCAGCAGCAAAGGGGGGGGTGAACAAGAGACCCAGTACTTC. This sequence encodes CASSKGGGEQETQYF.

In nucleotides, the CDR3 is TGTGCCAGCCTCAAGACTGGCAGCTCCTACGAGCAGTACTTC. Amino acid sequence: CASLKTGSSYEQYF. The gene calls are TRBV27 and TRBJ2-7; D not resolved. CDR1 is MNHEY, CDR2 SMNVEV, per germline (reference sequence). Trimming removed 8 bases at V and 0 bases at J, with 14 bases between. This CDR3 region has 14 residues.

In its sample, this clonotype was seen a few times. CDR3 in amino acids: CASSIAPRRFDEQFF. CDR3 DNA sequence: TGTGCCAGCAGCATTGCTCCGAGGCGGTTCGATGAGCAGTTCTTC. The J gene is TRBJ2-1, the V gene TRBV4-2; no clear D gene. This CDR3 contains 15 residues. V gave up 5 bases and J gave up 8 bases, with 19 bases separating them. Germline CDR1 is LGHNA and CDR2 is YNFKEQ.

CDR3 in amino acids: CASSYDRDTQYF. CDR3 in DNA: TGTGCCAGCAGTTACGACCGAGATACGCAGTATTTT. The chain has TRBV6-2 or TRBV6-3 and TRBJ2-3; D unresolved. Trimming pared 2 bases from V and 5 bases from J, leaving 5 bases between. Germline CDR1 reads MNHEY; CDR2 reads SVGEGT. CDR3 length equals 12 residues.

This clonotype occurred a few times. The chain employs TRBV5-5 and TRBJ2-2; D is undetermined. Germline values: CDR1 SGHKS, CDR2 YYEKEE (reference sequence). With 3 bases removed from V and 3 bases from J, the gap between germline ends came to 15 bases. CDR3 length equals 16 residues. The CDR3 protein is CASSYTRQGDTGELFF. For the CDR3, the DNA is TGTGCCAGCAGCTACACCCGGCAAGGCGACACCGGGGAGCTGTTTTTT.

This clonotype was recorded a few times. The V gene is TRBV6-2 or TRBV6-3, the J gene TRBJ1-5; D is ambiguous. The germline gives CDR1 MNHEY, CDR2 SVGEGT. This CDR3 spans 14 amino acids. V lost 6 bases to trimming and J lost 1 base, with 10 bases between them. The CDR3 protein is CASSPPWSNQPQHF. DNA of the CDR3: TGTGCCAGCAGCCCCCCATGGAGCAATCAGCCCCAGCATTTT.

This clonotype has a handful of counts. The chain employs TRBV4-1 and TRBJ2-7, with D uncertain. Trimming shortened V by 0 bases and J by 0 bases, and 9 bases separated the two germline ends. This CDR3 is built from 15 residues. Germline loops: CDR1 MGHRA, CDR2 YSYEKL. The CDR3 protein is CASSQEGSLSYEQYF. As DNA, the CDR3 is TGCGCCAGCAGCCAAGAGGGCAGCCTCTCCTACGAGCAGTACTTC.